This T cell receptor beta chain was recovered during a study of human T cells and chemical hapten exposure (dated by TCRdb to the early 2020s). For context, the study as a whole: The libraries were sequenced as a pool, and the TCR yield per sample differed mostly because of small variations in library volumes within the pool. This study followed changes in the peripheral blood TCR repertoire in vivo during primary and secondary sensitization of alopecia patients to the hapten diphenylcyclopropenone (DPC). Each blood RNA sample was used to sequence both TCR alpha and TCR beta chains.

This clonotype was observed a few times. Its binding antigen is unknown. No base-level quality is on record; no much larger clone is a single base apart. Points the paper makes about the study in general: DPC sensitization did not change how many TCRs were above 1 in 1000 frequency, and no evidence was found of alterations in global repertoire structure. Repeated subsampling changed both the strength of the expansion versus patch-test correlation and the threshold at which the correlation became significant.

Total RNA was extracted from unfractionated whole blood collected in Tempus Blood RNA tubes. Four or five healthy volunteers acted as controls for TCR sequencing and had blood drawn at day 0, 2 weeks and 6 weeks. Libraries came from 5' RACE. For sequencing, an Illumina MiSeq was employed. Library preparation attached unique molecular identifiers to individual cDNA molecules for quantitative, reproducible TCR counting. The paper's data handling went like this. The median number of TCRs per sample was some 100,000, ranging from about 23,224 to 700,000. The Decombinator software suite was used to annotate V, J and CDR3 in the TCR reads. For the PS versus PT1 abundance plots, all samples were subsampled to the same number of TCRs (28,000). Expanded TCRs were defined as absent before sensitization and observed at least eight times at the 2-week time point. TCRdb itself trimmed the public reads at Q25 with fastp, ran MiXCR and retained productive beta chains. Entries that share a CDR3 protein sequence are merged under the most common genes and DNA. The authors' filters were not applied to this entry. The sample profile shows about 81,000 distinct CDR3 sequences; roughly 7.7% of them were found once. The ten largest clones capture around 2.3% of the sample.

CDR1 and CDR2 are read off the germline V gene as SGHVS and FQNEAQ. Measured from the cysteine to the phenylalanine, the CDR3 is 16 residues long. The entry retains the CDR3 DNA only, 48 bases that are in frame from base 1. At the junction V is shortened by 1 base and J by 2 bases; bases outside the gene matches: 4. This TCR came from a male donor in good health. The receptor chain draws on TRBV7-8 and TRBJ2-3; TRBD2 matches 9 bases in the middle. The CDR3 region: CASSLGSGGPTDTQYF. DNA sequence: TGTGCCAGCAGCTTAGGTAGCGGGGGCCCCACAGATACGCAGTATTTT.